This T cell receptor (beta chain) was obtained from a study of early T cells in non-severe SARS-CoV-2 infection. On the study more broadly: Sequencing input comprised bulk RNA from unsorted whole blood; chain pairing was not available.

A note on this clonotype: The antigen remains undetermined.

General study findings and limits: Lookups in VDJdb leaned toward anti-spike CD8 responses and missed private and CD4 specificities.

The library protocol tagged individual cDNA molecules with unique molecular identifiers. TCRdb redid the calling of the 5' RACE reads with MiXCR, one entry per CDR3 protein. The repertoire holds tens of thousands of distinct CDR3 sequences, with approximately 10% as singletons. This CDR3 is built from 15 residues. The trim removed 5 bases at V and 3 bases at J, leaving 8 bases unmatched. CDR1 is SGHDT, CDR2 YYEEEE, per germline. This sequence was found in an adult who was a healthcare worker with PCR-confirmed SARS-CoV-2 infection or an uninfected control (not recorded which). The material sequenced was whole blood, taken at baseline. This chain connects TRBV5-6 to TRBJ2-7; 10 nucleotides line up with TRBD1. The CDR3 region is CASSPIGTGVYEQYF. CDR3 nucleotides: TGTGCCAGCAGTCCAATTGGGACAGGGGTCTACGAGCAGTACTTC.